The 5 T cell receptor beta chains listed next were all sequenced from one sample in a study of blood T cell repertoires in COVID-19. TCRdb's copy holds only in-frame clones and misses some; the assay was immunoSEQ multiplex PCR. This table has around 360,000 clones, 70% to 90% appearing once. The sample taken for sequencing was PBMCs or T cells enriched from blood (not recorded which). These receptors were collected from a middle-aged man in a cohort exposed to, infected with or recovered from COVID-19 (not recorded which).

This chain uses TRBV2 with TRBJ1-4; no firm D call. V lost 4 bases and J lost 5, with 8 bases in between. The germline V gene has CDR1 SNHLY and CDR2 FYNNEI. This CDR3 comprises 13 residues. The chain's CDR3 is CASSVRENEKLFF. For the CDR3, the DNA is TGTGCCAGCAGTGTGCGGGAAAATGAAAAACTGTTTTTT.

Only one count was recorded for this clone. The genes are TRBV3-1 (or the pseudogene TRBV3-2) and TRBJ1-1; 8 bases are shared with TRBD1. Germline CDR1 reads LGHDT; CDR2 reads YNNKEL (reference sequence). J gave up 5 bases and V 3 bases, and 8 bases lay outside the gene matches. CDR3 length: 15 residues. CDR3 DNA sequence: TGTGCCAGCAGCCAGAATACAGGGGGGGGAACTGAAGCTTTCTTT. Translating gives CASSQNTGGGTEAFF.

CDR3 coding DNA: TGTGCCAGCAGCGTAGCACCAGCCTACAATGAGCAGTTCTTC. It is translated as CASSVAPAYNEQFF. The chain couples TRBV9 to TRBJ2-1; D not resolved. CDR1 and CDR2 (germline): SGDLS, YYNGEE. With 0 bases removed from V and 2 bases from J, the gap between germline ends came to 6 bases. The CDR3 runs 14 residues.

This clone was found once. This chain joins TRBV4-1 and TRBJ1-6, with no clear D. Trimming removed 4 bases from V and 5 bases from J, with 12 bases in between. The CDR3 is 15 amino acids. CDR1 and CDR2 (germline): MGHRA, YSYEKL. This chain's CDR3 is CASSRRTEDNSPLHF. The CDR3 DNA is TGCGCCAGCAGCCGGAGGACGGAGGATAATTCACCCCTCCACTTT.

This clone was seen a handful of times. The chain uses TRBV2 and TRBJ1-1; D not resolved. Germline CDR1 reads SNHLY; CDR2 reads FYNNEI. The CDR3 spans 13 residues. V lost 6 bases and J 5 bases, leaving 13 bases between the germline ends. CDR3 sequence (DNA): TGTGCCAGCAGATCGGCGGAGGGAACTGAAGCTTTCTTT. Its translation: CASRSAEGTEAFF.